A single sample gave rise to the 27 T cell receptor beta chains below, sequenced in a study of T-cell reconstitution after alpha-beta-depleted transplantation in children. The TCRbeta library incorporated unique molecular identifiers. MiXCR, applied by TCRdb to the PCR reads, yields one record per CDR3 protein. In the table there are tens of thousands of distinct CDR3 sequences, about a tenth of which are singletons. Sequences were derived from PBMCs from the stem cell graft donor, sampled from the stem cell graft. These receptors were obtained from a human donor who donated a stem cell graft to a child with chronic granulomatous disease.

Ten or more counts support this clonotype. CDR3: CASSQTGRYEQYF. The CDR3 coding sequence is TGTGCCAGCAGCCAGACGGGCAGATACGAGCAGTACTTC. The chain employs TRBV25-1 and TRBJ2-7; D remains unclear. The CDR3 covers 13 residues. Germline CDR1 and CDR2: MGHDK and SYGVNS. The germline V and J ends were trimmed by 6 bases and 4 bases, with 13 bases remaining between them.

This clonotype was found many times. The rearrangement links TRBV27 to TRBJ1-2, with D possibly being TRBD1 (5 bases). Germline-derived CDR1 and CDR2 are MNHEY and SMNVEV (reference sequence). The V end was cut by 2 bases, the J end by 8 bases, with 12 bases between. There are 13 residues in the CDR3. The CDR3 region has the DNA TGTGCCAGCAGTTTAGCGGGGCTAACCGGCTACACCTTC. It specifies CASSLAGLTGYTF.

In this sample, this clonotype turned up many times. CDR3 loop: CASSYGQGKPTDTQYF. The CDR3 DNA reads as TGTGCCAGCAGTTACGGTCAGGGGAAACCCACAGATACGCAGTATTTT. The chain combines TRBV6-2 or TRBV6-3 with TRBJ2-3, with D perhaps matching TRBD1 (6 bases). Germline V gene data show CDR1 as MNHEY and CDR2 as SVGEGT. The V and J ends lost 2 bases and 2 bases respectively, with 14 bases between them. The CDR3 is 16 amino acids.

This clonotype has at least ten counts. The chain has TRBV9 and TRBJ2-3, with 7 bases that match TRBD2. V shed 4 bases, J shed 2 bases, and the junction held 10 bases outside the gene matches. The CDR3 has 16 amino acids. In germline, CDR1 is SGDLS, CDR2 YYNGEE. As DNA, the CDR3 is TGTGCCAGCAGCAACCAGATAGCGGGTTACACAGATACGCAGTATTTT. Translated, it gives CASSNQIAGYTDTQYF.

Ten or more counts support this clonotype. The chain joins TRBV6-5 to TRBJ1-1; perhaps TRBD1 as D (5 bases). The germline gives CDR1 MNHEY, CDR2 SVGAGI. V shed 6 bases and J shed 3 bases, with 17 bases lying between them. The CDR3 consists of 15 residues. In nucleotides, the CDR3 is TGTGCCAGCAGCGGGGAAACCGAAGGGGACACTGAAGCTTTCTTT. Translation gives CASSGETEGDTEAFF.

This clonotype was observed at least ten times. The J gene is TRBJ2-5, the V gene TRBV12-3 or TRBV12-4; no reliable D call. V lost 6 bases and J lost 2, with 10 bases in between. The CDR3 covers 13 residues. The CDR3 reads CASRADIQETQYF. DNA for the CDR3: TGTGCCAGCAGGGCGGATATTCAAGAGACCCAGTACTTC.

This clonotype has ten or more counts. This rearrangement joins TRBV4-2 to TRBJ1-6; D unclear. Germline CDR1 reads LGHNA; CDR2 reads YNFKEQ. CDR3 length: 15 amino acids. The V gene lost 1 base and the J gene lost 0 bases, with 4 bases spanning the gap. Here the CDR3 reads CASSQGDSYNSPLHF. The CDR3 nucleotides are TGTGCCAGCAGCCAAGGTGACTCCTATAATTCACCCCTCCACTTT.

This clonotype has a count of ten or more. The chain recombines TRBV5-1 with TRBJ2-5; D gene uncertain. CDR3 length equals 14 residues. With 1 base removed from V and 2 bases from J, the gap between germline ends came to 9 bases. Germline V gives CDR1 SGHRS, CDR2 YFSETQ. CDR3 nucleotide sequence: TGCGCCAGCAGCTTGCGAGACTTTCAAGAGACCCAGTACTTC. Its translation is CASSLRDFQETQYF.

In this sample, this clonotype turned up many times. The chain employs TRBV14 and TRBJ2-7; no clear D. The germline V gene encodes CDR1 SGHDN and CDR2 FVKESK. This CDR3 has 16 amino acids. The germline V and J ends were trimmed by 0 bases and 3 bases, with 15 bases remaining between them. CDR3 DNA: TGTGCCAGCAGCCAAGATCTAGGAGAAGGAGTCTACGAGCAGTACTTC. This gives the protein CASSQDLGEGVYEQYF.

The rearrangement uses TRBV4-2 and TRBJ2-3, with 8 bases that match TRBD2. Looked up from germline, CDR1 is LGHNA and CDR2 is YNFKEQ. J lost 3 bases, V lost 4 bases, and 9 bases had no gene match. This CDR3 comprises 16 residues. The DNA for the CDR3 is TGTGCCAGCAGCCCTGGGCGCGGGGGGATGACAGATACGCAGTATTTT. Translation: CASSPGRGGMTDTQYF.

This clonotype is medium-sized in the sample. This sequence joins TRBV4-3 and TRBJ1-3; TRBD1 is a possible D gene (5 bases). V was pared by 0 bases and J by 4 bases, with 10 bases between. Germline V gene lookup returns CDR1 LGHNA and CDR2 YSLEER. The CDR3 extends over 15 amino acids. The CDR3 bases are TGCGCCAGCAGCCAAGATTGGGACTCCGGAAACACCATATATTTT. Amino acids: CASSQDWDSGNTIYF.

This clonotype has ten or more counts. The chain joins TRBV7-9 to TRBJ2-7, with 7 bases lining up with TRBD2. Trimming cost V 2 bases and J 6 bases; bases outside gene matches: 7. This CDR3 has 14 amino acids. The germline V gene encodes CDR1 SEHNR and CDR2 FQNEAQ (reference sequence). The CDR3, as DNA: TGTGCCAGCAGCTTACGCGGGAGAAAGATCGAGCAGTACTTC. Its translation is CASSLRGRKIEQYF.

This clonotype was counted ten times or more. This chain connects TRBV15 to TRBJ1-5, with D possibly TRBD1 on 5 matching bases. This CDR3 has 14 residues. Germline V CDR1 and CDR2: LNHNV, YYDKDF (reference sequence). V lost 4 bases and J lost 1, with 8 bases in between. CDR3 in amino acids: CATSTGASNQPQHF. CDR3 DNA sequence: TGTGCCACCAGCACCGGGGCCAGCAATCAGCCCCAGCATTTT.

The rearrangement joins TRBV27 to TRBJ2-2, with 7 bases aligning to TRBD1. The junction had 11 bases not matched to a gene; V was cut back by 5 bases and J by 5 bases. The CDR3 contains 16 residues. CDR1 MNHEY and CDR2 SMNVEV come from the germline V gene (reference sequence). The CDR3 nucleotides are TGTGCCAGCAGTACTCGGGGACAGATTGGGACCGGGGAGCTGTTTTTT. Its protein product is CASSTRGQIGTGELFF.

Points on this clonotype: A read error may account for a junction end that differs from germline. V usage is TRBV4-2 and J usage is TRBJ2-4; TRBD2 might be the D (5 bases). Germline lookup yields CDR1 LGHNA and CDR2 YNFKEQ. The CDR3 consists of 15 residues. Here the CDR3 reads CAISRGLTPKNIQYF. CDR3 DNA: TGTGCCATCAGCCGCGGACTGACACCCAAAAACATTCAGTACTTC.

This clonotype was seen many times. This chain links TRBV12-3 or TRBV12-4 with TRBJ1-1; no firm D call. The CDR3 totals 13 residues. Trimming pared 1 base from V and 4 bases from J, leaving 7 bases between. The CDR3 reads CASSLGPSTEAFF. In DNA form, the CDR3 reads TGTGCCAGCAGTTTAGGACCAAGCACTGAAGCTTTCTTT.

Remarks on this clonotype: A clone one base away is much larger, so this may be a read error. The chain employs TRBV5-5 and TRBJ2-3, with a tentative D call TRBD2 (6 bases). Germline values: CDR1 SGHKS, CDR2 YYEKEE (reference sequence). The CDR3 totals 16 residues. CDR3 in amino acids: CAISPEGAAYTDTQYF. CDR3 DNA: TGTGCCATCAGCCCGGAGGGAGCGGCTTACACAGATACGCAGTATTTT.

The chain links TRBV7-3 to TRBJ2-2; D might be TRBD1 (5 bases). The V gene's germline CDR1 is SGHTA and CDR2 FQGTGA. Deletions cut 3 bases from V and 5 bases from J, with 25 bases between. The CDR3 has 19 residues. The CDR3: CASSFSGLHLGRGTGELFF. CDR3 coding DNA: TGTGCCAGCAGCTTTTCTGGCCTACACTTGGGGCGCGGTACCGGGGAGCTGTTTTTT.

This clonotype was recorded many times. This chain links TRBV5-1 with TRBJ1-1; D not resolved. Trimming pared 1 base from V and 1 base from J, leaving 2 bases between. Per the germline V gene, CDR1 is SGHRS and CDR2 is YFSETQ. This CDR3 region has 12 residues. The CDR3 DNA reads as TGCGCCAGCAGCTTGACGAACACTGAAGCTTTCTTT. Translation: CASSLTNTEAFF.

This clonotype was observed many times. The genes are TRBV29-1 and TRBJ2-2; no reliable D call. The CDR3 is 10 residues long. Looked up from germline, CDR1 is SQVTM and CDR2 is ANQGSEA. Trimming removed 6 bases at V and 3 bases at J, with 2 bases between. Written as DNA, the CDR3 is TGCAGCGTGTACACCGGGGAGCTGTTTTTT. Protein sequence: CSVYTGELFF.

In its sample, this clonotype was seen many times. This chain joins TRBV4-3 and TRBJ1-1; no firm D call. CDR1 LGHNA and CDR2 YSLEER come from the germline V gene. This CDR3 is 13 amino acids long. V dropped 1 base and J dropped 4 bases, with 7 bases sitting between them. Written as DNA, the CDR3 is TGCGCCAGCAGCCAAGCTCGGGTCACTGAAGCTTTCTTT. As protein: CASSQARVTEAFF.

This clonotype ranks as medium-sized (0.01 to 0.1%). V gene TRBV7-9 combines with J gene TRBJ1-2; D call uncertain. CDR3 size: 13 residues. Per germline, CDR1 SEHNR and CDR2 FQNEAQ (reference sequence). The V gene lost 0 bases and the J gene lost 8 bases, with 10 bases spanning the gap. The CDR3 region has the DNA TGTGCCAGCAGCTTAGCAGCTACCGGGGGCTACACCTTC. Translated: CASSLAATGGYTF.

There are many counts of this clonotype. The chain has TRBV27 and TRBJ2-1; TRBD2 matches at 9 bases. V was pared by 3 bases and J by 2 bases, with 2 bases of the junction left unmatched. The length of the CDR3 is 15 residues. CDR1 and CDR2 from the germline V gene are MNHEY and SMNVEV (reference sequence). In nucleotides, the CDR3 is TGTGCCAGCAGTTTTAGCGGGAGCCCCTACAATGAGCAGTTCTTC. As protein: CASSFSGSPYNEQFF.

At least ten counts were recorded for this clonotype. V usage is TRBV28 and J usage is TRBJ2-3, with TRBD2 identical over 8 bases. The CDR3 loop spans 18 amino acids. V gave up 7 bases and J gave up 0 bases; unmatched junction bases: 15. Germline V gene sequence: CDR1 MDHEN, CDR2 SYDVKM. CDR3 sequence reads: CASTPGLAGLRSTDTQYF. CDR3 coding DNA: TGTGCCAGCACCCCCGGTCTAGCGGGCCTTCGGAGCACAGATACGCAGTATTTT.

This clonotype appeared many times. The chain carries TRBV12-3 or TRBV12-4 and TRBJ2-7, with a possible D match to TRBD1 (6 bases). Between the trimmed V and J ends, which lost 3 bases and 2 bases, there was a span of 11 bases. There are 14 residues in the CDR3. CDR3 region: CASSLSPGAYEQYF. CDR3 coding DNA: TGTGCCAGCAGTTTGAGTCCAGGGGCCTACGAGCAGTACTTC.

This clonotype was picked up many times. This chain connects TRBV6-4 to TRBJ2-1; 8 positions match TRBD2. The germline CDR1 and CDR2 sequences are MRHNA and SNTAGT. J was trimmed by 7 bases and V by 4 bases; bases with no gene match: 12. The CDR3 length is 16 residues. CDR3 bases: TGTGCCAGCAGTGCCGTTAGCCGGGAGGGCCTGAATGAGCAGTTCTTC. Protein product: CASSAVSREGLNEQFF.

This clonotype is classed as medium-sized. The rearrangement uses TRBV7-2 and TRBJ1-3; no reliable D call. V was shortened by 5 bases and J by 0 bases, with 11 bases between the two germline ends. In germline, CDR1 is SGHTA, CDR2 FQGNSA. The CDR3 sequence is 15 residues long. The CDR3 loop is CASSQKGNSGNTIYF. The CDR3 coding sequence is TGTGCCAGCAGCCAAAAGGGCAACTCTGGAAACACCATATATTTT.